The text below deals with one T cell receptor beta chain. No antigen is known for it. This entry belongs to a study of T cell responses to AZD1222 COVID-19 vaccine. In the study overall: Pooled samples include second doses given at about 4 or 12 weeks. Findings and limits, study-wide: Rises in breadth and depth of Spike-specific TCRs came after two AZD1222 doses. The study found vaccine-associated CD4 TCRs spanning spike, dominant at 160-218 and 743-854. Baseline serostatus was positive in only a handful of AZD1222 recipients.

The V and J ends lost 1 base and 3 bases respectively, with 13 bases between them. Germline assignment: CDR1 SGHVS and CDR2 FNYEAQ. The CDR3 consists of 17 residues. Data came from immunoSEQ multiplex PCR; TCRdb stores just in-frame clones and leaves some out. Of more than 110,000 clones listed, about nine tenths were seen once; the top ten hold around 5%. The source material was peripheral blood, sampled on day 0 of AZD1222 vaccination. The chain joins TRBV7-6 to TRBJ2-6; possible D gene TRBD1, 6 bases. This receptor was taken from an adult in good health. The chain's CDR3 is CASSLGGTINGANVLTF. CDR3 nucleotides: TGTGCCAGCAGCTTAGGAGGGACAATTAATGGGGCCAACGTCCTGACTTTC.